This T cell receptor beta chain is from a study of blood T cell repertoires in COVID-19. For the study at large: Some COVID-19 samples were acute and others convalescent; all came from the United States, Italy and Spain. PBMCs, B-cell-depleted T cells, or T cells provided the cDNA or gDNA that made up the material.

Original processing notes: Amplification of reference gene primers provided the estimated nucleated cell counts. TCRdb's copy holds only in-frame clones and misses some; the assay was immunoSEQ multiplex PCR. D and trimming come from the DNA, and the V and J calls and clone size come from that table. Here the sample spans around 100,000 clones, 84% being singletons. Germline V lookup: CDR1 SQVTM, CDR2 ANQGSEA. The V end was cut by 2 bases, the J end by 1 base, with 12 bases between. CDR3 size: 15 residues. This clone was seen a single time. Sequenced material: peripheral blood. The gene calls are TRBV29-1 and TRBJ2-1; D gene unclear. This sequence originates from a human donor in a cohort sampled during active COVID-19. CDR3 nucleotide sequence: TGCAGCGTTGAAACCCGAGCTCTTTCCTACAATGAGCAGTTCTTC. It specifies CSVETRALSYNEQFF.